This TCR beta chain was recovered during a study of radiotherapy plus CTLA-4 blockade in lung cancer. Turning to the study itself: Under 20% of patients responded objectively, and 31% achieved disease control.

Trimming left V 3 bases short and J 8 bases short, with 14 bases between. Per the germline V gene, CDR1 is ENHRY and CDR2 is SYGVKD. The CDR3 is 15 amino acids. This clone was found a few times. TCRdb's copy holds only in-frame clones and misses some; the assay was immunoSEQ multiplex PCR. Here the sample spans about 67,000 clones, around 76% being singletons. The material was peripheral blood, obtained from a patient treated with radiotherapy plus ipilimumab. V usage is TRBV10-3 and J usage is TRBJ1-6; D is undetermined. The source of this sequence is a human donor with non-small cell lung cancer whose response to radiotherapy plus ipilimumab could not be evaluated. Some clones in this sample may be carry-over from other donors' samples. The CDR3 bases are TGTGCCATCAGTGATGGGTACAGCCCCTATTCACCCCTCCACTTT. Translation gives CAISDGYSPYSPLHF.